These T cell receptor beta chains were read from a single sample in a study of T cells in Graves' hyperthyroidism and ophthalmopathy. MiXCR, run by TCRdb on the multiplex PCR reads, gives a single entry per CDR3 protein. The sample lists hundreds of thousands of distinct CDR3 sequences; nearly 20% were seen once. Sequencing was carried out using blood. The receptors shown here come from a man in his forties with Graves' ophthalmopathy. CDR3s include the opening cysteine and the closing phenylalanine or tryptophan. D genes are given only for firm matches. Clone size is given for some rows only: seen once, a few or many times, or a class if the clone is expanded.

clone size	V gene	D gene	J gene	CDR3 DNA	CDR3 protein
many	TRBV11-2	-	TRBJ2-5	TGTGCCAGCAGCCTTAATGCCCTTAGAGGGCAAGAGACCCAGTACTTC	CASSLNALRGQETQYF
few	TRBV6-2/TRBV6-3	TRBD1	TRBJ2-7	TGTGCCAGCAGACCCGGAGGACAGGACGAGCAGTACTTC	CASRPGGQDEQYF
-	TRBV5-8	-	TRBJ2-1	TGTGCCAGCAGCTTTGTGATCAGGAGCCCCTACAATGAGCAGTTCTTC	CASSFVIRSPYNEQFF
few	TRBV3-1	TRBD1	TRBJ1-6	TGTGCCAGCAGCCTATACCGGGACAGCGCTGGGTCACCCCTCCACTTT	CASSLYRDSAGSPLHF
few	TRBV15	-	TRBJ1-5	TGTGCCACCAGGACAGGCGATCAGCCCCAGCATTTT	CATRTGDQPQHF
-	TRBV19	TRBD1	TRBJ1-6	TGTGCCAGTAGTGGACAGGGGGCTAGTTCACCCCTCCACTTT	CASSGQGASSPLHF
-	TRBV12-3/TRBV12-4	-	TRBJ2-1	TGTGCCAGCAGGCCCGGGGGGACAGCCTACAATGAGCAGTTCTTC	CASRPGGTAYNEQFF
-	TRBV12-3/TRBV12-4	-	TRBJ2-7	TGTGCCAGCACTCCGGGACTGATCTACAAGCAGTACTTC	CASTPGLIYKQYF
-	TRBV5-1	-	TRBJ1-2	TGCGCCAGCAGCCCCTTACAAGGGGGAGATGGCTACACCTTC	CASSPLQGGDGYTF
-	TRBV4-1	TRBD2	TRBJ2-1	TGCGCCAGCAGCCTTCAGCGGGGGAGAGATGAGCAGTTCTTC	CASSLQRGRDEQFF
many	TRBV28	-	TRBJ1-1	TGTGCCAGCAGTTATGAACAGGGCACTGAAGCTTTCTTT	CASSYEQGTEAFF
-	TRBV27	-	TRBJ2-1	TGTGCCAGCAGTTTAGGGGGGATCAATGAGCAGTTCTTC	CASSLGGINEQFF
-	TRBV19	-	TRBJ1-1	TGTGCCAGTAGTATTAGGTGGAGAGACACTGAAGCTTTCTTT	CASSIRWRDTEAFF
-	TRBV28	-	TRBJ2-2	TGTGCCAGCAGTAGGGGGGGGATGACCGGGGAGCTGTTTTTT	CASSRGGMTGELFF
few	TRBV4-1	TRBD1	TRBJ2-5	TGCGCCAGCAGCTCGGGGGACAGGCTAAAAGAGACCCAGTACTTC	CASSSGDRLKETQYF
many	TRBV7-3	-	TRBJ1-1	TGTGCCAGCAGCTTAAATTCCCGGCCAGGGACCCTAAGAGCTTTCTTT	CASSLNSRPGTLRAFF
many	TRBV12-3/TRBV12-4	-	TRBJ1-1	TGTGCCAGCAGTTCCGGTTGGAACACTGAAGCTTTCTTT	CASSSGWNTEAFF
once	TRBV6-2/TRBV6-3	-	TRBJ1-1	TGTGCCAGCAGTGTACCGATGAACACTGAAGCTTTCTTT	CASSVPMNTEAFF
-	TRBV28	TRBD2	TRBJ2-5	TGTGCCAGCAGTTCGGCTAGCGGGAGGCCAGAGACCCAGTACTTC	CASSSASGRPETQYF
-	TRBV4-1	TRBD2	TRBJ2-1	TGCGCCAGCAGCCACACTAGCGGAACACCCTACAATGAGCAGTTCTTC	CASSHTSGTPYNEQFF
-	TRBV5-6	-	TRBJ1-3	TGTGCCAGCAGCTCCCTATCCTCTGGAAACACCATATATTTT	CASSSLSSGNTIYF
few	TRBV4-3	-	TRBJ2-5	TGCGCCAGCAGCCAAGAGGGGGCAGGGCCAGAGACCCAGTACTTC	CASSQEGAGPETQYF
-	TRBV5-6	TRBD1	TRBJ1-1	TGTGCCAGCAGCGGGGACAGGGGCGCTGAAGCTTTCTTT	CASSGDRGAEAFF
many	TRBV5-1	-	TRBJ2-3	TGCGCCAGCAGCTTGGAAGTTTCCACAGATACGCAGTATTTT	CASSLEVSTDTQYF
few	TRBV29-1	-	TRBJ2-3	TGCAGCGCCTCTAGCACAGATACGCAGTATTTT	CSASSTDTQYF
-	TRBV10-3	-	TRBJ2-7	TGTGCCACCTCAAGGGGCTCCTACGAGCAGTACTTC	CATSRGSYEQYF